The 30 T cell receptor beta chains below all came from one sample that was sequenced in a study of blood T cells in healthy people across ages. Primers used in a second PCR of about 6 to 12 cycles were a sample-barcoded 5' primer and a J-beta primer mix. One entry per CDR3 protein results from TCRdb running MiXCR on the 5' RACE reads. The sample yields about 780,000 distinct CDR3 sequences, 35% to 50% seen once. The sample consisted of blood. The receptors derive from a man older than 75 in good health.

V and J are TRBV25-1 and TRBJ2-5, with D possibly called TRBD1 or TRBD2 (6 bases each). The CDR3 consists of 15 residues. The V gene lost 8 bases and the J gene lost 2 bases, with 18 bases spanning the gap. CDR1 and CDR2 (germline): MGHDK, SYGVNS. In DNA, the CDR3 is TGTGCCAGCTCGGTGGGGGGCTCTCCTCAAGAGACCCAGTACTTC. Residues: CASSVGGSPQETQYF.

In regard to this clonotype: It may be a read error: a sequence one base away is much more abundant. The J gene is TRBJ2-1, the V gene TRBV28; the match to TRBD1 covers 7 bases. The J call may be wrong; the DNA end is better matched by TRBJ2-7. Germline CDR1 reads MDHEN; CDR2 reads SYDVKM. This CDR3 region has 14 residues. CDR3 region: CATYRGIMDNEQYF. For the CDR3, the DNA is TGTGCCACTTACAGGGGAATTATGGACAATGAGCAGTACTTC.

This clonotype was counted ten times or more. The chain carries TRBV9 and TRBJ2-7; no clear D gene. CDR3 length: 14 amino acids. Trimming removed 5 bases at V and 3 bases at J, with 15 bases between. CDR1 SGDLS and CDR2 YYNGEE come from the germline V gene. The DNA of the CDR3 is TGTGCCAGCAGTCGGGCCACCTCCTACTACGAGCAGTACTTC. As protein: CASSRATSYYEQYF.

The CDR3 protein is CASSLAPLRADTQYF. The DNA of the CDR3 is TGTGCCAGCAGCTTAGCGCCCCTCCGGGCGGATACGCAGTATTTT. The chain has TRBV7-2 and TRBJ2-3; D is unclear. This CDR3 has 15 residues. The V and J ends lost 0 bases and 6 bases respectively, with 13 bases between them. Looked up from germline, CDR1 is SGHTA and CDR2 is FQGNSA.

A word on this clonotype: This may be a read error, as it is one base from a much larger clone. This chain connects TRBV19 to TRBJ2-7, with D perhaps given as TRBD1 or TRBD2 (5 bases each). Germline values: CDR1 LNHDA, CDR2 SQIVND (reference sequence). There are 13 residues in the CDR3. V gave up 7 bases and J gave up 1 base, with 11 bases separating them. The CDR3 DNA follows: TGTGCCAGTATGGGACGGGGTTCCTACGAGCAGTACTTC. Translation: CASMGRGSYEQYF.

The sample holds a few counts of this clonotype. The rearrangement links TRBV27 to TRBJ2-3; D unresolved. The germline gives CDR1 MNHEY, CDR2 SMNVEV (reference sequence). Trimming removed 2 bases from V and 1 base from J, with 10 bases in between. This CDR3 is 15 amino acids long. The CDR3 is CASSLTDGRTDTQYF. In DNA form, the CDR3 reads TGTGCCAGCAGTTTAACCGATGGGCGCACAGATACGCAGTATTTT.

This clonotype was counted only a few times. The V and J genes are TRBV12-3 or TRBV12-4 and TRBJ2-6, with D possibly called TRBD1 or TRBD2 (5 bases each). This CDR3 comprises 17 residues. Trimming took 6 bases from V and 0 from J, leaving 15 bases between them. CDR3 bases: TGTGCCAGCAGGGCCGGGACGGAACTCTCTGGGGCCAACGTCCTGACTTTC. It yields the protein CASRAGTELSGANVLTF.

The gene calls are TRBV7-2 and TRBJ2-3; D is uncertain. Germline V gene sequence: CDR1 SGHTA, CDR2 FQGNSA. Trimming removed 1 base at V and 4 bases at J, with 9 bases between. The CDR3 is 14 amino acids. CDR3 amino acids: CASSLGPASDTQYF. CDR3 in DNA: TGTGCCAGCAGCTTAGGGCCCGCCTCAGATACGCAGTATTTT.

This clonotype was detected once. The V gene is TRBV3-1, the J gene TRBJ2-5; no clear D. This CDR3 region has 13 residues. The germline CDR1 and CDR2 sequences are LGHDT and YNNKEL (reference sequence). With 8 bases removed from V and 1 base from J, the gap between germline ends came to 11 bases. CDR3 loop: CASGETVQETQYF. The CDR3 nucleotides are TGTGCCAGCGGCGAGACTGTCCAAGAGACCCAGTACTTC.

The rearrangement uses TRBV7-3 and TRBJ2-5, with 9 bases that match TRBD2. The last part of the DNA fits TRBJ2-7 better; the J call may be wrong. The CDR3 has 15 residues. Germline V gene lookup returns CDR1 SGHTA and CDR2 FQGTGA. DNA for the CDR3: TGTGCCAGCAGCTTACTGCCTAGCGGGACTCACGAGCAGTACTTC. This gives the protein CASSLLPSGTHEQYF.

The chain uses TRBV20-1 and TRBJ2-5; D perhaps matches TRBD2 (5 bases). The CDR3 length is 16 residues. CDR1 is DFQATT, CDR2 SNEGSKA, per germline (reference sequence). Trimming cost V 5 bases and J 5 bases, with 24 bases left between them. The CDR3 here is CSALEGLATSLETQYF. The CDR3 bases are TGCAGTGCTCTCGAGGGTCTAGCAACGTCGTTGGAGACCCAGTACTTC.

This clonotype was detected only a few times. The V call is TRBV11-1, the J call TRBJ1-2; D is unresolved. The CDR3 extends over 13 amino acids. In germline, CDR1 is SGHAT, CDR2 FQDESV (reference sequence). V was trimmed by 3 bases and J by 3 bases, leaving 8 bases between them. CDR3 nucleotide sequence: TGTGCCAGCAGCTTCGGCGGGGACTATGGCTACACCTTC. It translates to CASSFGGDYGYTF.

This clonotype occurred a few times. The gene calls are TRBV5-1 and TRBJ2-4; 8 nucleotides line up with TRBD2. Germline V gives CDR1 SGHRS, CDR2 YFSETQ. Trimming removed 4 bases from V and 3 bases from J; junction bases left unmatched: 9. The CDR3 is 16 residues long. This CDR3 reads CASSPGRGVGKNIQYF. In DNA, the CDR3 is TGCGCCAGCAGCCCCGGGAGGGGGGTTGGCAAAAACATTCAGTACTTC.

This sequence joins TRBV28 and TRBJ2-5; D gene ambiguous. The tail of the sequence fits TRBJ2-7 better, so the J call may be wrong. CDR1 MDHEN and CDR2 SYDVKM come from the germline V gene. CDR3 size: 16 residues. CDR3 DNA sequence: TGTGCCAGCAGTTTAGAGGCAGGTTGGGAATCGGGCGAGCAGTACTTC. Its translation: CASSLEAGWESGEQYF.

V and J are TRBV3-1 and TRBJ2-1; D not certain. The CDR3 is 16 amino acids. The ends were cut back, 0 bases at V and 4 bases at J, with 13 bases in the middle. Germline V CDR1 and CDR2: LGHDT, YNNKEL (reference sequence). The CDR3 DNA is TGTGCCAGCAGCCAAGAAGTGGGGTACGCTTACAATGAGCAGTTCTTC. Its translation: CASSQEVGYAYNEQFF.

This clonotype was picked up a small number of times. One end of the junction does not line up with germline, which may come from a read error. This sequence joins TRBV11-3 and TRBJ1-6; possible D gene TRBD1, 6 bases. The V gene's germline CDR1 is SGHNT and CDR2 YENEEA. The CDR3 is 13 residues long. CDR3 sequence: CASSVDHGTSLHF. Here the CDR3 DNA reads TGTGCCAGCAGCGTAGATCACGGGACAAGTCTCCACTTT.

The sample holds one count of this clonotype. This rearrangement joins TRBV18 to TRBJ2-7, with D maybe TRBD1 (6 bases). This CDR3 contains 15 residues. The V and J ends lost 3 bases and 0 bases respectively, with 12 bases between them. Germline CDR1 reads KGHSH; CDR2 reads LQKENI. This CDR3 reads CASSPSNRDSYEQYF. CDR3 coding DNA: TGTGCCAGCTCACCTTCTAACAGGGACTCCTACGAGCAGTACTTC.

The rearrangement uses TRBV5-1 and TRBJ1-2, with unresolved D. The CDR3 totals 15 residues. The germline CDR1 and CDR2 sequences are SGHRS and YFSETQ. Trimming took 3 bases from V and 5 from J, leaving 17 bases between them. CDR3 bases: TGCGCCAGCAGCTCGACACGCGCCGGCGGTTATGGCTACACCTTC. It translates to CASSSTRAGGYGYTF.

Points on this clonotype: This may be a read error, as it is one base from a much larger clone. The chain joins TRBV2 to TRBJ2-3, with D perhaps TRBD1 (5 bases). Trimming took 4 bases from V and 2 from J, leaving 13 bases between them. From germline, CDR1 is SNHLY and CDR2 FYNNEI. The CDR3 consists of 15 residues. The CDR3: CASSGGRINTDTQYF. CDR3 nucleotide sequence: TGTGCCAGCAGTGGGGGCCGTATCAACACAGATACGCAGTATTTT.

This chain links TRBV29-1 with TRBJ1-1; the D is unclear. Trimming took 0 bases from V and 4 from J, leaving 12 bases between them. This CDR3 is 14 amino acids long. Germline CDR1 SQVTM, CDR2 ANQGSEA. In DNA, the CDR3 is TGCAGCGTTGAAGAGGCGGTTAGCGGCACTGAAGCTTTCTTT. This encodes CSVEEAVSGTEAFF.

In DNA, the CDR3 is TGCGCCAGCAGCCAGGACCAGTACGAGCAGTACTTC. Protein product: CASSQDQYEQYF. The genes are TRBV4-1 and TRBJ2-7; D ambiguous. The CDR3 is 12 residues long. V was clipped by 3 bases and J by 4 bases, with 7 bases between them. Germline values: CDR1 MGHRA, CDR2 YSYEKL.

This rearrangement joins TRBV28 to TRBJ2-3; 13 positions match TRBD2. Per the germline V gene, CDR1 is MDHEN and CDR2 is SYDVKM. Trimming cost V 5 bases and J 2 bases; bases outside gene matches: 13. The CDR3 totals 19 residues. The DNA for the CDR3 is TGTGCCAGCAGTCAGCCGGAACTAGCGGGAGGGACGCACACAGATACGCAGTATTTT. Its translation: CASSQPELAGGTHTDTQYF.

The rearrangement links TRBV19 to TRBJ2-2, with 10 nucleotides matching TRBD2. The V segment lost 3 bases and the J segment 6 bases; nucleotides outside the gene matches: 7. CDR1 and CDR2 (germline): LNHDA, SQIVND (reference sequence). CDR3 length: 16 residues. CDR3 coding DNA: TGTGCCAGTAGTATTCTTAGCGGGAGGAAAGCCGGGGAGCTGTTTTTT. Translation: CASSILSGRKAGELFF.

This clonotype was observed at least ten times. Written as DNA, the CDR3 is TGCGCCAGCAGCCAAGATGGGGGTAGGACAGATACGCAGTATTTT. Its protein product is CASSQDGGRTDTQYF. The V call is TRBV4-3, the J call TRBJ2-3; D tentatively fits TRBD1 or TRBD2 (5 bases each). The CDR3 covers 15 residues. In germline, CDR1 is LGHNA, CDR2 YSLEER. V was clipped by 0 bases and J by 3 bases, with 10 bases between them.

This clonotype appeared a few times. The chain is built from TRBV10-3 and TRBJ2-3; possibly TRBD2 for D (6 bases). V lost 10 bases and J lost 2, with 16 bases in between. The CDR3 length is 14 residues. Germline V gives CDR1 ENHRY, CDR2 SYGVKD. CDR3 nucleotide sequence: TGTGCCACCATACTAGCTAGAAACACAGATACGCAGTATTTT. This encodes CATILARNTDTQYF.

This clonotype has more than one count but fewer than ten. V usage is TRBV7-3 and J usage is TRBJ2-3, with 14 bases lining up with TRBD2. The CDR3 is made up of 18 amino acids. V dropped 5 bases and J dropped 4; count of bases not matched to a gene: 11. The V gene's germline CDR1 is SGHTA and CDR2 FQGTGA. Here the CDR3 DNA reads TGTGCCAGCAGCCGACTAGCGGGAGGGCCGGGAATGTCAGATACGCAGTATTTT. Translation gives CASSRLAGGPGMSDTQYF.

This clonotype was seen a handful of times. This chain connects TRBV7-6 to TRBJ2-1; tentatively, D is TRBD2 (6 bases). Per germline, CDR1 SGHVS and CDR2 FNYEAQ. Deletions cut 3 bases from V and 7 bases from J, with 19 bases between. This CDR3 is built from 16 residues. The CDR3 loop reads CASSLWGGLSDNEQFF. The CDR3 DNA reads as TGTGCCAGCAGCTTGTGGGGCGGACTAAGTGATAATGAGCAGTTCTTC.

Only a few counts were recorded for this clonotype. J is TRBJ2-7 and V is TRBV6-2 or TRBV6-3, with D maybe TRBD2 (5 bases). CDR1 is MNHEY, CDR2 SVGEGT, per germline. The V end lost 6 bases, the J end lost 6 bases, and 15 bases lay between the germline ends. This CDR3 spans 13 amino acids. CDR3 residues: CASREGFGLEQYF. The DNA for the CDR3 is TGTGCCAGCAGAGAGGGCTTCGGGCTCGAGCAGTACTTC.

A note on this clonotype: An end of the junction differs from the germline gene, which may be a read error. The rearrangement links TRBV3-1 to TRBJ1-2; D is unclear. Germline CDR1 and CDR2: LGHDT and YNNKEL (reference sequence). The CDR3 consists of 16 residues. The CDR3 DNA reads TGTGCCAGCAGCGCCTGGGGTGCCGGCCCTAACTACGGCTACACCTTC. This gives the protein CASSAWGAGPNYGYTF.

This clonotype was recorded a few times. The chain carries TRBV21-1 and TRBJ1-4; the DNA was not used to check the table's D call, TRBD1. TRBV21-1 is a recognized pseudogene. The CDR3 runs 16 residues. The CDR3 DNA follows: TGTGCCAGCAGCCCCCCCATGACAGGGTTTAGTGAAAAACTGTTTTTT. Amino acids: CASSPPMTGFSEKLFF.